The 16 T cell receptor beta chains listed next were all sequenced from one sample in a study of T cell changes during pregnancy in multiple sclerosis. Here immunoSEQ multiplex PCR was the method, and the copy in TCRdb shows in-frame clones only, minus some. The sample includes about 80,000 clones, about 91% of them seen just once. The starting material was peripheral blood, obtained before pregnancy. Receptor source: a female donor with multiple sclerosis, enrolled in a pregnancy study.

The chain joins TRBV28 to TRBJ2-7; the D gene is possibly TRBD1 (6 bases). The ends were cut back, 5 bases at V and 6 bases at J, with 17 bases in the middle. The CDR3 runs to 14 residues. Germline CDR1 reads MDHEN; CDR2 reads SYDVKM. CDR3 amino acids: CASSPDGTSLEQYF. CDR3 nucleotides: TGTGCCAGCAGTCCAGATGGGACATCCCTCGAGCAGTACTTC.

The chain employs TRBV28 and TRBJ2-7; D gene uncertain. Germline CDR1 MDHEN, CDR2 SYDVKM. CDR3 length: 14 residues. V lost 4 bases to trimming and J lost 2 bases, with 12 bases between them. In DNA form, the CDR3 reads TGTGCCAGCAGTTCGACAAGCTATACCTACGAGCAGTACTTC. This codes for CASSSTSYTYEQYF.

The V gene is TRBV19, the J gene TRBJ2-5; D is unresolved. This CDR3 spans 12 amino acids. The V gene's germline CDR1 is LNHDA and CDR2 SQIVND (reference sequence). V was shortened by 2 bases and J by 4 bases, with 5 bases between the two germline ends. CDR3 sequence reads: CASSITRETQYF. For the CDR3, the DNA is TGTGCCAGTAGTATAACGCGAGAGACCCAGTACTTC.

The CDR3 DNA reads TGTGCCAGCAGTGCAGTGGGACAGGGCCCTGTCGACTTTTTT. Translation gives CASSAVGQGPVDFF. The rearrangement links TRBV6-1 to TRBJ1-4; TRBD1 matches 9 bases. The V gene end was trimmed by 4 bases and the J gene end by 17 bases; junction bases not matched to a gene: 14. CDR1 is MNHNS, CDR2 SASEGT, per germline. The CDR3 covers 14 residues.

V is TRBV19 and J is TRBJ2-1; TRBD2 agrees at 7 bases. The germline V gene has CDR1 LNHDA and CDR2 SQIVND (reference sequence). The CDR3 runs to 14 residues. V lost 5 bases to trimming and J lost 5 bases; unmatched junction nucleotides: 6. CDR3 amino acids: CASSFGGRNNEQFF. The CDR3 bases are TGTGCCAGTAGTTTTGGCGGGAGAAACAATGAGCAGTTCTTC.

V gene TRBV6-1 combines with J gene TRBJ2-3; 7 bases map to TRBD2. Trimming cost V 3 bases and J 3 bases; bases outside gene matches: 3. The CDR3 spans 14 residues. The germline V gene has CDR1 MNHNS and CDR2 SASEGT. CDR3 residues: CASSDGGLTDTQYF. In nucleotides, the CDR3 is TGTGCCAGCAGTGACGGGGGGTTGACAGATACGCAGTATTTT.

The CDR3 DNA reads as TGTGCCAGCAGTTCGCGGACAGGTAATCAGCCCCAGCATTTT. Translating gives CASSSRTGNQPQHF. This chain joins TRBV6-5 and TRBJ1-5, with 7 bases matching TRBD1. Germline CDR1 MNHEY, CDR2 SVGAGI. With V trimmed by 4 bases and J by 4 bases, 4 bases remained unmatched. The CDR3 contains 14 residues.

CDR3 sequence (DNA): TGTGCCAGCAGTGGGACTAGCGGGAGGAGAACACACGATGAGCAGTTCTTC. It yields the protein CASSGTSGRRTHDEQFF. The chain combines TRBV2 with TRBJ2-1; TRBD2 aligns across 14 bases. CDR3 length: 17 amino acids. Per the germline V gene, CDR1 is SNHLY and CDR2 is FYNNEI. The V segment lost 4 bases and the J segment 8 bases; nucleotides outside the gene matches: 10. Full variable domain (rest looked up from reference TRBV2 and TRBJ2-1): EPEVTQTPSHQVTQMGQEVILRCVPISNHLYFYWYRQILGQKVEFLVSFYNNEISEKSEIFDDQFSVERPDGSNFTLKIRSTKLEDSAMYFCASSGTSGRRTHDEQFFGPGTRLTVL.

V is TRBV14 and J is TRBJ2-5; a possible D gene is TRBD1 (5 bases). Trimming removed 0 bases from V and 1 base from J, with 21 bases in between. The length of the CDR3 is 19 residues. Germline CDR1 reads SGHDN; CDR2 reads FVKESK. Written as DNA, the CDR3 is TGTGCCAGCAGCCAAGATCAAAGGGGATACATTCCTCCCCAAGAGACCCAGTACTTC. Encoded protein: CASSQDQRGYIPPQETQYF.

The chain joins TRBV6-6 to TRBJ1-5; 7 bases line up with TRBD1. V shed 8 bases and J 8 bases; nucleotides not matched to a gene: 18. CDR1 and CDR2 (germline): MNHNY, SVGAGI (reference sequence). This CDR3 spans 16 amino acids. For the CDR3, the DNA is TGTGCCAGCTCGGAGGGGGAGAGACAGGGATCAGAGCCCCAGCATTTT. This sequence encodes CASSEGERQGSEPQHF.

The chain joins TRBV4-2 to TRBJ2-3; 10 bases match TRBD2. J was trimmed by 4 bases and V by 0 bases; bases with no gene match: 4. From germline, CDR1 is LGHNA and CDR2 YNFKEQ. The CDR3 loop spans 16 amino acids. CDR3 amino acids: CASSQEAGGGADTQYF. The CDR3 DNA reads as TGTGCCAGCAGCCAAGAAGCGGGAGGGGGGGCAGATACGCAGTATTTT.

The rearrangement uses TRBV27 and TRBJ2-7; a weak D match, TRBD1 (6 bases). With 5 bases removed from V and 5 bases from J, the gap between germline ends came to 10 bases. Germline CDR1 is MNHEY and CDR2 is SMNVEV (reference sequence). This CDR3 is built from 12 residues. The CDR3, as DNA: TGTGCCAGCAGTGCCTACAGGGACGAGCAGTACTTC. The encoded protein is CASSAYRDEQYF.

The V call is TRBV19, the J call TRBJ2-7, with D maybe TRBD1 (5 bases). The CDR3 spans 14 residues. Germline V gene data show CDR1 as LNHDA and CDR2 as SQIVND (reference sequence). V lost 3 bases and J 1 base, leaving 10 bases between the germline ends. As DNA, the CDR3 is TGTGCCAGTAGTATGATGGGGCAGTCCTACGAGCAGTACTTC. Its translation is CASSMMGQSYEQYF. Full variable domain (rest looked up from reference TRBV19 and TRBJ2-7): DGGITQSPKYLFRKEGQNVTLSCEQNLNHDAMYWYRQDPGQGLRLIYYSQIVNDFQKGDIAEGYSVSREKKESFPLTVTSAQKNPTAFYLCASSMMGQSYEQYFGPGTRLTVT.

The chain links TRBV7-6 to TRBJ2-1, with 8 bases identical to TRBD1. The CDR3 runs 16 residues. Trimming cost V 2 bases and J 7 bases; bases outside gene matches: 10. Germline loops: CDR1 SGHVS, CDR2 FNYEAQ. The CDR3 sequence: CASSLFVRQGRNEQFF. CDR3 bases: TGTGCCAGCAGCTTATTCGTGAGACAGGGGAGGAATGAGCAGTTCTTC. The full variable domain, rest sourced from reference TRBV7-6 and TRBJ2-1, is GAGVSQSPRYKVTKRGQDVALRCDPISGHVSLYWYRQALGQGPEFLTYFNYEAQQDKSGLPNDRFSAERPEGSISTLTIQRTEQRDSAMYRCASSLFVRQGRNEQFFGPGTRLTVL.

This chain joins TRBV7-9 and TRBJ2-1, with unresolved D. This CDR3 region has 14 residues. From germline, CDR1 is SEHNR and CDR2 FQNEAQ (reference sequence). The germline V and J ends were trimmed by 6 bases and 4 bases, with 13 bases remaining between them. CDR3 sequence (DNA): TGTGCCAGCAGGTCTCGAGACTTATACAATGAGCAGTTCTTC. Its translation is CASRSRDLYNEQFF.

The gene calls are TRBV4-3 and TRBJ2-2, with D uncertain. The V gene's germline CDR1 is LGHNA and CDR2 YSLEER. The CDR3 has 15 amino acids. Trimming removed 1 base from V and 1 base from J, with 7 bases in between. CDR3 coding DNA: TGCGCCAGCAGCCAAGGGGCTATGAACACCGGGGAGCTGTTTTTT. This codes for CASSQGAMNTGELFF.